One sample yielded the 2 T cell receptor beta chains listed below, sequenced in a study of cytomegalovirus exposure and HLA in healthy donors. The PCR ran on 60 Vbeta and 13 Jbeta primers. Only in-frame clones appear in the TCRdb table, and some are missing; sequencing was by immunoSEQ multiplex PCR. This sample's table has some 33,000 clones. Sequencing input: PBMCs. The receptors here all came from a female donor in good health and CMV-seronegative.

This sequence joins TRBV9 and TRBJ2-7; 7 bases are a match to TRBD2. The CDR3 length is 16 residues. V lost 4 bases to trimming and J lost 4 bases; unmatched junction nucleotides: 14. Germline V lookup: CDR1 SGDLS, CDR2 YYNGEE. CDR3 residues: CASSQGLGVRDYEQYF. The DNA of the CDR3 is TGTGCCAGCAGCCAAGGACTAGGGGTTCGCGATTACGAGCAGTACTTC. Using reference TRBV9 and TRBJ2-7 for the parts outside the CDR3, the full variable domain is DSGVTQTPKHLITATGQRVTLRCSPRSGDLSVYWYQQSLDQGLQFLIQYYNGEERAKGNILERFSAQQFPDLHSELNLSSLELGDSALYFCASSQGLGVRDYEQYFGPGTRLTVT.

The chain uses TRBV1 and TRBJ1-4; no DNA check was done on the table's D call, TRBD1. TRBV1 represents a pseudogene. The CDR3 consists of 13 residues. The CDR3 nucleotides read TGCACCAGCGGACAGGGGAGGGGGGAAAAACTGTTTTTT. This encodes CTSGQGRGEKLFF.